This entry describes one T cell receptor (beta chain). The data were obtained in a study of blood T cell repertoires in COVID-19. Study overall: PBMCs, B-cell-depleted T cells, or T cells were the source of the cDNA or gDNA that made up the material.

Germline values: CDR1 MDHEN, CDR2 SYDVKM. CDR3 length: 14 residues. V gave up 6 bases and J gave up 4 bases, with 15 bases separating them. The repertoire was sequenced with immunoSEQ multiplex PCR; TCRdb's copy has only in-frame clones and lacks some. This sample yields fewer than 110,000 clones, of which roughly 90% are seen a single time; roughly 4.9% belongs to the top ten. Sequencing used peripheral blood. V gene TRBV28 combines with J gene TRBJ1-2; possibly TRBD1 for D (6 bases). This TCR was sampled from a man aged 40-49 years with active or convalescent COVID-19. The CDR3 bases are TGTGCCAGCAGCACACCCGGGGGGCCCTATGGCTACACCTTC. It yields the protein CASSTPGGPYGYTF.